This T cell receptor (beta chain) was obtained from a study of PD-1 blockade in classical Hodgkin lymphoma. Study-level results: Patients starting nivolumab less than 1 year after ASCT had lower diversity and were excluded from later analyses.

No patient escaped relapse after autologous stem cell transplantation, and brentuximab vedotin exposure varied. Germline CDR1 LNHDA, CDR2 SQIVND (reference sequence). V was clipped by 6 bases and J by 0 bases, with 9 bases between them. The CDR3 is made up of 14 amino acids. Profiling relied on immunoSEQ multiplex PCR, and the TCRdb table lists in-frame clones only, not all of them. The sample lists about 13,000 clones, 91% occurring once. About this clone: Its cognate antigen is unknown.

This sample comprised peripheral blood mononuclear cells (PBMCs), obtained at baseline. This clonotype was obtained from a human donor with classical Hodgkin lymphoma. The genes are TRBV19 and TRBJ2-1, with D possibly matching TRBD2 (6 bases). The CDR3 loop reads CASSGGGSYNEQFF. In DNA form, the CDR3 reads TGTGCCAGTAGCGGGGGAGGCTCCTACAATGAGCAGTTCTTC.